Presented here are 7 T cell receptor beta chains from one specimen sequenced in a study of PD-1 blockade in classical Hodgkin lymphoma. Relapses following autologous stem cell transplantation were seen in all patients, with brentuximab vedotin exposure varying. Assay: immunoSEQ multiplex PCR; the TCRdb copy retains only in-frame clones and omits some. This sample carries about 85,000 clones, roughly 91% of them seen once, and the ten largest clones take about 2.6%. The material sequenced was peripheral blood mononuclear cells (PBMCs), taken before the second cycle of nivolumab. Receptors were obtained from a human donor with classical Hodgkin lymphoma.

The chain carries TRBV29-1 and TRBJ2-5; TRBD1 aligns across 7 bases. Germline CDR1 reads SQVTM; CDR2 reads ANQGSEA. Losses at the gene ends were 7 bases for V and 4 bases for J; bases not matched to a gene: 6. The CDR3 contains 12 residues. The CDR3: CSATGEGETQYF. For the CDR3, the DNA is TGCAGCGCAACAGGGGAAGGAGAGACCCAGTACTTC.

The V and J genes are TRBV29-1 and TRBJ1-2; 8 nucleotides align to TRBD1. The CDR3 consists of 15 residues. CDR1 is SQVTM, CDR2 ANQGSEA, per germline. The V segment lost 0 bases and the J segment 3 bases; nucleotides outside the gene matches: 6. This CDR3 is CSVEDLRTGYYGYTF. DNA of the CDR3: TGCAGCGTTGAAGACCTACGGACAGGGTACTATGGCTACACCTTC.

The chain is built from TRBV4-1 and TRBJ1-1, with TRBD1 as a possible D gene (6 bases). The CDR3 has 14 residues. V lost 4 bases, J lost 4 bases, and 13 bases lay in between. The germline CDR1 and CDR2 sequences are MGHRA and YSYEKL. The CDR3 DNA follows: TGCGCCAGCAGCCCGTCACAGGGAACCACTGAAGCTTTCTTT. Translation gives CASSPSQGTTEAFF.

V is TRBV27 and J is TRBJ2-1; D is uncertain. CDR1 and CDR2 from the germline V gene are MNHEY and SMNVEV (reference sequence). With 2 bases removed from V and 9 bases from J, the gap between germline ends came to 8 bases. The CDR3 is 12 amino acids. The CDR3 loop is CASSLPVGEQFF. CDR3 sequence (DNA): TGTGCCAGCAGTTTACCAGTTGGTGAGCAGTTCTTC.

This rearrangement joins TRBV9 to TRBJ1-3, with 8 bases matching TRBD1. This CDR3 spans 15 amino acids. Trimming at V came to 5 bases and at J to 9 bases, leaving 13 bases not matched to a gene. Germline CDR1 and CDR2: SGDLS and YYNGEE. The CDR3 reads CASRATGQGSGTIYF. CDR3 sequence (DNA): TGTGCCAGCAGAGCCACCGGACAGGGATCGGGCACCATATATTTT. Combining the CDR3 with reference TRBV9 and TRBJ1-3 gives the whole variable domain DSGVTQTPKHLITATGQRVTLRCSPRSGDLSVYWYQQSLDQGLQFLIQYYNGEERAKGNILERFSAQQFPDLHSELNLSSLELGDSALYFCASRATGQGSGTIYFGEGSWLTVV.

This clone was seen once. The chain uses TRBV5-1 and TRBJ1-5; D uncertain. CDR3 length equals 17 residues. Between the trimmed V and J ends, which lost 0 bases and 3 bases, there was a span of 16 bases. Germline CDR1 reads SGHRS; CDR2 reads YFSETQ. In DNA, the CDR3 is TGCGCCAGCAGCTTGGAGGGTAGTAGACCGGACAATCAGCCCCAGCATTTT. This sequence encodes CASSLEGSRPDNQPQHF.

The chain employs TRBV4-1 and TRBJ1-4; no definite D call. Germline V gene lookup returns CDR1 MGHRA and CDR2 YSYEKL. V lost 4 bases and J 0 bases, leaving 15 bases between the germline ends. The CDR3 covers 17 residues. In DNA, the CDR3 is TGCGCCAGCAGCCTAGGTGGAGTCCTTGCAACTAATGAAAAACTGTTTTTT. This gives the protein CASSLGGVLATNEKLFF.